Following are 11 T cell receptor beta chains from one sample sequenced in a study of shared clonotypes between healthy human individuals. Using immunoSEQ multiplex PCR, the repertoire was profiled, and TCRdb retains in-frame clones only, with some absent. The data show roughly 2,000,000 clones, about 94% seen once. Selected positively for CCR7 and CD45RO-negative, naive CD8 cells excluded terminally differentiated effector memory CD45RA+ cells. Specimen: naive CD8+ T cells from PBMCs. The receptors come from a man aged 18 to 35 in good health. Some clones in this sample may be carry-over from other donors' samples.

This sequence joins TRBV10-3 and TRBJ2-7; possible D gene TRBD2, 6 bases. Trimming pared 4 bases from V and 4 bases from J, leaving 11 bases between. This CDR3 is built from 13 residues. Germline V gene data show CDR1 as ENHRY and CDR2 as SYGVKD. CDR3 nucleotides: TGTGCCATCAGTGGGGACTCCGGTTACGAGCAGTACTTC. Encoded protein: CAISGDSGYEQYF.

The chain carries TRBV19 and TRBJ1-1; D uncertain. The CDR3 loop spans 15 amino acids. The V end was cut by 5 bases, the J end by 1 base, with 14 bases between. Germline values: CDR1 LNHDA, CDR2 SQIVND (reference sequence). CDR3: CASSEGLTGNTEAFF. Here the CDR3 DNA reads TGTGCCAGTAGTGAGGGCCTCACGGGGAACACTGAAGCTTTCTTT.

This chain uses TRBV7-8 with TRBJ2-3, with 11 positions matching TRBD2. Losses at the gene ends were 5 bases for V and 1 base for J; bases not matched to a gene: 14. Per germline, CDR1 SGHVS and CDR2 FQNEAQ. This CDR3 has 19 residues. The CDR3 sequence: CASSPLTSGSWHGTDTQYF. The CDR3 region has the DNA TGTGCCAGCAGCCCCCTCACTAGCGGGAGTTGGCATGGCACAGATACGCAGTATTTT. The whole variable domain, filled in from reference TRBV7-8 and TRBJ2-3, reads GAGVSQSPRYKVAKRGQDVALRCDPISGHVSLFWYQQALGQGPEFLTYFQNEAQLDKSGLPSDRFFAERPEGSVSTLKIQRTQQEDSAVYLCASSPLTSGSWHGTDTQYFGPGTRLTVL.

The genes are TRBV19 and TRBJ2-7; TRBD2 matches at 9 bases. The CDR3 loop spans 15 amino acids. V dropped 4 bases and J dropped 7; count of bases not matched to a gene: 11. Germline V CDR1 and CDR2: LNHDA, SQIVND (reference sequence). For the CDR3, the DNA is TGTGCCAGTAGTACGGAGGGACTAGCAAGGGGAGAGCAGTACTTC. Its protein product is CASSTEGLARGEQYF.

As to this clone: Additional DNA sequences in this sample encode the identical CDR3. The chain is built from TRBV5-1 and TRBJ2-7, with unresolved D. Germline V gives CDR1 SGHRS, CDR2 YFSETQ. The CDR3 consists of 14 residues. The ends were cut back, 0 bases at V and 2 bases at J, with 9 bases in the middle. CDR3 region: CASSLAPGTYEQYF. The CDR3 DNA follows: TGCGCCAGCAGCTTGGCTCCAGGTACCTACGAGCAGTACTTC.

CDR3 DNA sequence: TGTGCCAGCAGCTCCGTGGGACGGGACTCTGGAAACACCATATATTTT. Translating it yields CASSSVGRDSGNTIYF. V is TRBV7-9 and J is TRBJ1-3; weak D call: TRBD1 (5 bases). The CDR3 extends over 16 amino acids. Germline V gene sequence: CDR1 SEHNR, CDR2 FQNEAQ (reference sequence). V was shortened by 4 bases and J by 0 bases, with 13 bases between the two germline ends.

The chain joins TRBV5-6 to TRBJ2-7; perhaps TRBD2 as D (6 bases). V lost 6 bases, J lost 7 bases, and 23 bases lay in between. The CDR3 totals 15 residues. The germline CDR1 and CDR2 sequences are SGHDT and YYEEEE. The CDR3 coding sequence is TGTGCCAGCAACCCGCCCATGGGGACGGCGGGGGAGCAGTACTTC. Protein: CASNPPMGTAGEQYF.

CDR3 amino acids: CASSQDPKTYEQYF. In DNA, the CDR3 is TGCGCCAGCAGCCAAGACCCCAAAACCTACGAGCAGTACTTC. V gene TRBV4-3 combines with J gene TRBJ2-7; D not certain. The CDR3 extends over 14 amino acids. Between the trimmed V and J ends, which lost 0 bases and 2 bases, there was a span of 8 bases. Germline assignment: CDR1 LGHNA and CDR2 YSLEER.

Comment on this clone: Other DNA sequences from this sample encode an identical CDR3 as well. V and J are TRBV30 and TRBJ1-1; D gene uncertain. This CDR3 is 10 amino acids long. The V gene's germline CDR1 is GTSNPN and CDR2 SVGIG (reference sequence). V lost 5 bases and J lost 5, with 6 bases in between. The CDR3: CAWSGTEAFF. The CDR3 bases are TGTGCCTGGTCTGGGACTGAAGCTTTCTTT.

The chain has TRBV28 and TRBJ2-5; maybe TRBD2 (5 bases). Germline CDR1 reads MDHEN; CDR2 reads SYDVKM. Trimming stripped 6 bases from V and 7 bases from J, with 12 bases between. This CDR3 has 12 amino acids. CDR3 nucleotides: TGTGCCAGCAGCCCAGCGGACTGGACCCAGTACTTC. Amino acid sequence: CASSPADWTQYF.

The gene calls are TRBV9 and TRBJ2-1, with 9 bases identical to TRBD2. Losses at the gene ends were 4 bases for V and 7 bases for J; bases not matched to a gene: 9. Germline lookup yields CDR1 SGDLS and CDR2 YYNGEE. The CDR3 has 15 residues. CDR3 in DNA: TGTGCCAGCAGCCCGAATAGCGGGAGTTGGAATGAGCAGTTCTTC. Translated: CASSPNSGSWNEQFF.